These 16 T cell receptor beta chains were all obtained from the same sample, sequenced in a study of shared clonotypes between healthy human individuals. The repertoire was sequenced with immunoSEQ multiplex PCR; TCRdb's copy has only in-frame clones and lacks some. The sample lists around 300,000 clones, around 86% occurring once. Sequencing input: memory CD8+ T cells sorted from blood. Documented subset: CD45RO+ cells pooled with CCR7-negative TemRA cells. These receptors were collected from a man aged 18 to 30 in good health.

V usage is TRBV7-8 and J usage is TRBJ1-4; the match to TRBD1 covers 11 bases. Per the germline V gene, CDR1 is SGHVS and CDR2 is FQNEAQ. This CDR3 contains 15 residues. The J segment lost 7 bases and the V segment lost 0 bases, leaving 1 base of the junction unmatched. The CDR3 DNA follows: TGTGCCAGCAGCTTAGCCGGGACAGGGGGTGAAAAACTGTTTTTT. This gives the protein CASSLAGTGGEKLFF. Full variable domain (remainder filled in from reference TRBV7-8 and TRBJ1-4): GAGVSQSPRYKVAKRGQDVALRCDPISGHVSLFWYQQALGQGPEFLTYFQNEAQLDKSGLPSDRFFAERPEGSVSTLKIQRTQQEDSAVYLCASSLAGTGGEKLFFGSGTQLSVL.

CDR3 residues: CASSPAGQGRVQETQYF. CDR3 bases: TGTGCCAGCAGCCCCGCGGGACAGGGTCGTGTCCAAGAGACCCAGTACTTC. The chain employs TRBV7-3 and TRBJ2-5; 9 nucleotides agree with TRBD1. J lost 1 base, V lost 5 bases, and 11 bases had no gene match. The CDR3 covers 17 residues. Germline assignment: CDR1 SGHTA and CDR2 FQGTGA.

V and J are TRBV13 and TRBJ2-2; 8 nucleotides align to TRBD1. The germline CDR1 and CDR2 sequences are PRHDT and FYEKMQ (reference sequence). The junction had 8 bases not matched to a gene; V was cut back by 1 base and J by 1 base. This CDR3 has 18 amino acids. The CDR3 is CASSLAYVTGVNTGELFF. As DNA, the CDR3 is TGTGCCAGCAGCTTAGCATACGTGACAGGGGTGAACACCGGGGAGCTGTTTTTT.

The chain couples TRBV5-1 to TRBJ2-1; 12 bases line up with TRBD2. V shed 6 bases and J 4 bases; nucleotides not matched to a gene: 5. The CDR3 spans 15 residues. CDR1 is SGHRS, CDR2 YFSETQ, per germline. The chain's CDR3 is CASKTSGSLYNEQFF. The CDR3 nucleotides are TGCGCCAGCAAGACTAGCGGGAGCCTTTACAATGAGCAGTTCTTC.

This rearrangement joins TRBV12-2 to TRBJ1-1. TRBV12-2 is a listed pseudogene. The CDR3 sequence is 17 residues long. This chain's CDR3 is CASRLGGDRIRNTEAFF. The DNA for the CDR3 is TGTGCAAGTCGCTTAGGAGGGGATCGGATCCGGAACACTGAAGCTTTCTTT.

The chain combines TRBV5-1 with TRBJ2-7; no definite D call. Germline V gene lookup returns CDR1 SGHRS and CDR2 YFSETQ. V was shortened by 4 bases and J by 3 bases, with 17 bases between the two germline ends. This CDR3 comprises 15 residues. The CDR3: CASSERHLLGYEQYF. The CDR3 nucleotides are TGCGCCAGCAGCGAAAGACATCTCCTTGGCTACGAGCAGTACTTC.

Comments on this clone: Being one base from a much bigger clone, this may be a read error. Other DNA sequences from this sample encode an identical CDR3 as well. This chain joins TRBV9 and TRBJ1-1; D possibly corresponds to TRBD1 (5 bases). Germline CDR1 SGDLS, CDR2 YYNGEE. The CDR3 extends over 13 amino acids. V lost 0 bases and J 3 bases, leaving 6 bases between the germline ends. The CDR3 reads CASSVGGYTEAFF. As DNA, the CDR3 is TGTGCCAGCAGCGTAGGGGGGTACACTGAAGCTTTCTTT.

The chain combines TRBV7-2 with TRBJ2-7, with TRBD2 matching 10 bases. The CDR3 runs to 16 residues. Germline assignment: CDR1 SGHTA and CDR2 FQGNSA. J gave up 6 bases and V 7 bases, and 15 bases lay outside the gene matches. Here the CDR3 DNA reads TGTGCCAGCACGAGGAGGGCTAGCGGGAGTAGTCGCGAGCAGTACTTC. Encoded protein: CASTRRASGSSREQYF.

The gene calls are TRBV5-1 and TRBJ2-5; 11 bases agree with TRBD2. The V gene end was trimmed by 4 bases and the J gene end by 4 bases; junction bases not matched to a gene: 9. The CDR3 has 16 residues. From germline, CDR1 is SGHRS and CDR2 YFSETQ. In DNA, the CDR3 is TGCGCCAGCAGCCCGATGACTAGCGGGGCAACAGAGACCCAGTACTTC. It yields the protein CASSPMTSGATETQYF.

This sequence joins TRBV27 and TRBJ1-5, with 7 bases that match TRBD1. The germline V gene encodes CDR1 MNHEY and CDR2 SMNVEV (reference sequence). Losses at the gene ends were 3 bases for V and 6 bases for J; bases not matched to a gene: 5. The CDR3 extends over 14 amino acids. CDR3 sequence: CASSFIGGLQPQHF. CDR3 in DNA: TGTGCCAGCAGTTTTATAGGGGGCCTTCAGCCCCAGCATTTT.

The CDR3 DNA is TGCGCCAGCAGCGTAGGACAGGGTTCCTACGAGCAGTACTTC. Its translation is CASSVGQGSYEQYF. The chain joins TRBV5-1 to TRBJ2-7; 8 bases agree with TRBD1. With V trimmed by 4 bases and J by 1 base, 4 bases remained unmatched. Germline-derived CDR1 and CDR2 are SGHRS and YFSETQ. The CDR3 contains 14 residues.

The genes are TRBV6-1 and TRBJ2-7; TRBD2 matches 8 bases. CDR1 is MNHNS and CDR2 is SASEGT in the germline V gene. The CDR3 runs 17 residues. The trim removed 0 bases at V and 1 base at J, leaving 8 bases unmatched. CDR3 DNA sequence: TGTGCCAGCAGTGAAGCAATTAGCGGGGAATTTTCCTACGAGCAGTACTTC. Encoded protein: CASSEAISGEFSYEQYF.

J is TRBJ2-7 and V is TRBV2; no definite D call. CDR3 length equals 15 residues. Germline V gives CDR1 SNHLY, CDR2 FYNNEI. Trimming pared 2 bases from V and 1 base from J, leaving 12 bases between. DNA of the CDR3: TGTGCCAGCAGTGAATCGGGCTTGGGGTCCTACGAGCAGTACTTC. Translation gives CASSESGLGSYEQYF.

The chain joins TRBV2 to TRBJ2-1; possibly TRBD2 for D (5 bases). This CDR3 contains 15 residues. Germline V gene lookup returns CDR1 SNHLY and CDR2 FYNNEI. Between the trimmed V and J ends, which lost 4 bases and 12 bases, there was a span of 22 bases. CDR3 in amino acids: CASSARRPRVERQFF. The CDR3 DNA reads as TGTGCCAGCAGTGCCCGGCGGCCGAGGGTCGAGCGGCAGTTCTTC.

The chain is built from TRBV28 and TRBJ1-6; 7 bases fit TRBD1. Germline CDR1 is MDHEN and CDR2 is SYDVKM. CDR3 size: 14 residues. The V segment lost 7 bases and the J segment 8 bases; nucleotides outside the gene matches: 8. The CDR3 DNA sequence: TGTGCCAGCACCTCCAGGGGGGGGGATTCACCCCTCCACTTT. Protein sequence: CASTSRGGDSPLHF.

The V gene is TRBV5-1, the J gene TRBJ1-6, with TRBD1 matching over 7 bases. With V trimmed by 2 bases and J by 9 bases, 5 bases remained unmatched. Germline V gene lookup returns CDR1 SGHRS and CDR2 YFSETQ. The CDR3 is made up of 14 amino acids. The CDR3 spells CASSLDRVGSPLHF. The DNA for the CDR3 is TGCGCCAGCAGCTTAGACAGGGTGGGTTCACCCCTCCACTTT.